The TCR beta chain described here comes from a study of blood T cell repertoires in COVID-19. Study-wide background: Both acute and convalescent COVID-19 samples were obtained from the United States, Italy and Spain. From T cells, B-cell-depleted T cells, or PBMCs came the material, which was cDNA or gDNA.

Libraries were prepared by immunoSEQ multiplex PCR; TCRdb keeps only in-frame clonotypes and omits some of them. The sample includes around 250,000 clones, over 80% of them seen just once. With 5 bases clipped from V and 2 bases from J, the junction kept 4 bases outside the gene matches. Germline V gene data show CDR1 as LNHDA and CDR2 as SQIVND (reference sequence). This CDR3 comprises 15 residues. The V gene is TRBV19, the J gene TRBJ2-7; 12 bases line up with TRBD2. The sequence derives from a woman in her 70s with COVID-19, enrolled during active disease. Material for sequencing was peripheral blood. In DNA, the CDR3 is TGTGCCAGTAGTTCCGGACTAGCGGGAACCTACGAGCAGTACTTC. As protein: CASSSGLAGTYEQYF.